This T cell receptor beta chain was sequenced during a study of OX40 agonist ivuxolimab in advanced cancers. At the level of the whole study: The costimulatory receptor OX40 (CD134) was targeted by ivuxolimab, a fully human IgG2 agonistic monoclonal antibody. Intravenous ivuxolimab was administered to patients every 2 weeks at six dose levels: 0.01, 0.1, 0.3, 1.5, 3 and 10 mg/kg. Among the approximately 50 dose-escalation patients, around 19 had hepatocellular carcinoma, 15 or so melanoma, 9 renal cell carcinoma and 9 head and neck cancer. The dose-escalation cohort was about 83% male with a mean age of approximately 59 years, ranging from roughly 20 to 80. Patients were allowed to have had prior anti-PD-1, anti-PD-L1 or anti-CTLA-4 therapy, and roughly 40% of the dose-escalation patients had been treated with checkpoint inhibitors. Partial responses occurred in three dose-escalation patients, of whom one had hepatocellular carcinoma and two had cutaneous melanoma. The purpose of peripheral TCRbeta sequencing was to test whether ivuxolimab changed TCR sequence diversity and led to clonal T-cell expansion. The monotherapy dose-escalation portion (N ≈ 57 patients) of the phase I ivuxolimab trial is reported in the paper.

The cysteine opens and the phenylalanine closes a CDR3 of 18 amino acids. Solely the CDR3 DNA is kept, with 54 bases framed from the first base. Trimming removed 1 base from V and 0 bases from J; the gene matches leave 9 bases unexplained. The CDR1 and CDR2 encoded by the germline V gene are SGHAT and FQNNGV. The paper's findings and limits, for the study overall: Low levels of normalized T-cell clonal expansion were also seen in some patients who did not respond. At doses from 0.1 to 3.0 mg/kg, clonal expansion was seen in both CD4+ and CD8+ blood T cells between baseline and week 6. The antigen specificity of the peripheral T cells that underwent clonal expansion was not determined. In the 0.1-3.0 mg/kg groups, partial responders had among the lowest normalized peripheral clonal expansion, particularly in CD8+ T cells. After ivuxolimab, CD8+ T cells had more expanded clones than CD4+ T cells on average.

A remark on this clone: Its target antigen remains unknown. No clone much larger than this one lies a single base away; base qualities are absent.

For sequencing of the TCRbeta CDR3 region, genomic DNA was extracted from the sorted cells. TCRbeta CDR3 regions were sequenced using the immunoSEQ Assay. Not all clones reach the TCRdb copy of this immuneACCESS table, which keeps in-frame sequences only. Checked studies attribute under half of the gap to unresolved V genes and leave the rest unexplained. The table for this sample lists roughly 53,000 clones; 90% of them were counted only once. The top ten clones comprise under 5.5% of the sample. The trial excluded patients who had a history of autoimmune disease or who were on systemic immunosuppression. In every dose cohort, peripheral blood was drawn for TCR sequencing at baseline, cycle 4 day 1, and cycle 7 day 1. Samples were obtained from an open-label, multicenter, first-in-human phase I dose-escalation trial of ivuxolimab. Adults with locally advanced or metastatic head and neck squamous cell, hepatocellular, melanoma or renal cell carcinoma were enrolled in the trial. Before TCR sequencing, CD4+ T cells and CD8+ T cells were sorted from peripheral blood as separate populations.

The sample here was CD4+ or CD8+ T cells sorted from blood, taken in a trial of the OX40 agonist ivuxolimab. The sequence joins TRBV11-2 to TRBJ2-4, and 7 junction bases match TRBD2. This receptor was identified in an adult with an advanced solid tumor such as melanoma, head and neck, liver or kidney cancer. The CDR3 protein is CASSLGPMGGLAKNIQYF. At the DNA level, the sequence is TGTGCCAGCAGCTTAGGCCCCATGGGGGGGTTAGCCAAAAACATTCAGTACTTC.